This T cell receptor beta chain was profiled in a study of regulatory dendritic cells for organ transplantation. FACS sorted CD4+ or CD8+ T cells into CD45RA+ naive and CD45RO+ memory. General study findings and limits: Mature dendritic cells appeared to drive more memory CD8+ clonal expansion than regulatory ones. The most alloreactive TCR clonotypes were found in resting memory CD8+ cells. Considerable individual heterogeneity was seen in alloreactive memory CD8+ T cells.

Note on this clone: Its antigen is unknown.

Here immunoSEQ multiplex PCR was the method, and the copy in TCRdb shows in-frame clones only, minus some. Of fewer than 40,000 clones in the sample, about nine tenths are singletons; the top ten hold over 0.09%. Sequencing input: naive CD8+ T cells from blood. As to subset: CD45RA+ naive T cells. The clonotype originates from a human donor in good health.

The chain's CDR3 is CASSLNNMPMNTEAFF. CDR3 nucleotide sequence: TGCGCCAGCAGCCTCAACAACATGCCCATGAACACTGAAGCTTTCTTT. The rearrangement links TRBV4-1 to TRBJ1-1; D not certain. This CDR3 spans 16 amino acids. CDR1 is MGHRA and CDR2 is YSYEKL in the germline V gene. Trimming took 4 bases from V and 0 from J, leaving 15 bases between them.